Below, 14 T cell receptor beta chains from the same sample are listed, as sequenced in a study of blood T cell repertoires in COVID-19. Method: immunoSEQ multiplex PCR; TCRdb's copy keeps in-frame clones and lacks some. Among about 180,000 clones, around 87% were seen once, and the ten largest hold roughly 2.9%. The sample consisted of peripheral blood. Every receptor here comes from a woman aged 30 to 39 with active or convalescent COVID-19.

This chain links TRBV29-1 with TRBJ1-2, with D possibly matching TRBD1 (6 bases). Germline CDR1 SQVTM, CDR2 ANQGSEA. The CDR3 has 13 residues. V lost 3 bases to trimming and J lost 3 bases, with 11 bases between them. The chain's CDR3 is CSVDEQGDYGYTF. In DNA form, the CDR3 reads TGCAGCGTTGATGAACAGGGCGACTATGGCTACACCTTC.

This clone occurred a few times. This chain joins TRBV11-2 and TRBJ1-6, with D possibly being TRBD1 (5 bases). V was cut by 5 bases and J by 7 bases, with 12 bases left in between. Germline CDR1 SGHAT, CDR2 FQNNGV. There are 14 residues in the CDR3. Here the CDR3 reads CASSPSGMNSPLHF. In nucleotides, the CDR3 is TGTGCCAGCAGCCCATCAGGGATGAATTCACCCCTCCACTTT.

The V gene is TRBV27, the J gene TRBJ2-7; no reliable D call. CDR1 MNHEY and CDR2 SMNVEV come from the germline V gene (reference sequence). The CDR3 is 15 residues long. Trimming shortened V by 0 bases and J by 7 bases, and 16 bases separated the two germline ends. The CDR3 loop reads CASSLSSGWSREQYF. The CDR3 DNA reads as TGTGCCAGCAGTTTATCGTCCGGATGGTCGCGGGAGCAGTACTTC.

This chain links TRBV7-9 with TRBJ1-2; TRBD1 matches 10 bases. Germline assignment: CDR1 SEHNR and CDR2 FQNEAQ (reference sequence). The junction had 10 bases not matched to a gene; V was cut back by 5 bases and J by 1 base. The CDR3 length is 17 residues. The CDR3, as DNA: TGTGCCAGCAGCCACGGGGGACAGGGGATGCTTAACTATGGCTACACCTTC. This codes for CASSHGGQGMLNYGYTF.

The chain has TRBV3-1 (or the pseudogene TRBV3-2) and TRBJ2-7, with TRBD2 matching over 7 bases. Per the germline V gene, CDR1 is LGHDT and CDR2 is YNNKEL (reference sequence). The trim removed 4 bases at V and 6 bases at J, leaving 12 bases unmatched. The CDR3 runs 15 residues. The CDR3 sequence: CASSPGLERQAEQYF. CDR3 nucleotide sequence: TGTGCCAGCAGCCCAGGACTAGAGCGCCAGGCCGAGCAGTACTTC.

V and J are TRBV5-1 and TRBJ1-4; 9 bases line up with TRBD1. Germline loops: CDR1 SGHRS, CDR2 YFSETQ. J was trimmed by 6 bases and V by 5 bases; bases with no gene match: 5. CDR3 size: 14 residues. The CDR3 sequence: CASSSGTGYEKLFF. CDR3 in DNA: TGCGCCAGCAGTTCCGGGACAGGGTATGAAAAACTGTTTTTT.

The chain recombines TRBV27 with TRBJ2-1; unclear D gene. The length of the CDR3 is 15 residues. Trimming shortened V by 2 bases and J by 4 bases, and 12 bases separated the two germline ends. Germline V gives CDR1 MNHEY, CDR2 SMNVEV (reference sequence). CDR3 in DNA: TGTGCCAGCAGTTTAGTTGGGCCCCGGTACAATGAGCAGTTCTTC. Encoded protein: CASSLVGPRYNEQFF.

Details on this clone: In the same sample, other DNA sequences code for this CDR3. The CDR3 DNA reads TGTGCCAGCAGTTTCGAAGGGGGCGGGTATGGCTACACCTTC. This encodes CASSFEGGGYGYTF. The genes are TRBV28 and TRBJ1-2; 7 bases are a match to TRBD1. V dropped 3 bases and J dropped 5; count of bases not matched to a gene: 6. This CDR3 contains 14 residues. Germline CDR1 and CDR2: MDHEN and SYDVKM.

V and J are TRBV12-3 or TRBV12-4 and TRBJ1-5; 9 bases fit TRBD1. Trimming removed 6 bases from V and 7 bases from J; junction bases left unmatched: 4. CDR3 length: 13 amino acids. As DNA, the CDR3 is TGTGCCAGCAGGGGACAGGGCCACCAGCCCCAGCATTTT. This encodes CASRGQGHQPQHF.

In its sample, this clone was seen a few times. V and J are TRBV19 and TRBJ1-6, with 9 bases aligning to TRBD1. This CDR3 spans 17 amino acids. Germline V gene sequence: CDR1 LNHDA, CDR2 SQIVND (reference sequence). Losses at the gene ends were 5 bases for V and 7 bases for J; bases not matched to a gene: 12. The CDR3 DNA follows: TGTGCCAGTAGTTATAACGACCGGGACAGGGAAAATTCACCCCTCCACTTT. Residues: CASSYNDRDRENSPLHF.

This clone turned up a few times. This rearrangement joins TRBV28 to TRBJ2-1; D may be TRBD2 (5 bases). Between the trimmed V and J ends, which lost 5 bases and 2 bases, there was a span of 10 bases. CDR3 length: 14 residues. Germline assignment: CDR1 MDHEN and CDR2 SYDVKM. The CDR3 is CASSNTSTYNEQFF. Here the CDR3 DNA reads TGTGCCAGCAGTAATACTAGTACCTACAATGAGCAGTTCTTC.

This clone was observed a handful of times. The chain carries TRBV20-1 and TRBJ1-2, with a weak D call TRBD1 (5 bases). The germline V gene has CDR1 DFQATT and CDR2 SNEGSKA (reference sequence). V lost 3 bases and J lost 8, with 16 bases in between. CDR3 size: 13 residues. Here the CDR3 DNA reads TGCAGTGCTAGTTATACTGGGAACAGGGGCTACACCTTC. Its protein is CSASYTGNRGYTF.

This clone was seen a handful of times. V is TRBV28 and J is TRBJ1-5; the match to TRBD1 covers 9 bases. The junction had 7 bases not matched to a gene; V was cut back by 8 bases and J by 2 bases. From germline, CDR1 is MDHEN and CDR2 SYDVKM. There are 15 residues in the CDR3. The CDR3 DNA reads as TGTGCCAGCGAGACAGGGGGAGGGGGCAATCAGCCCCAGCATTTT. Protein product: CASETGGGGNQPQHF.

V usage is TRBV7-2 and J usage is TRBJ2-7; 8 positions agree with TRBD1. Germline V CDR1 and CDR2: SGHTA, FQGNSA. The CDR3 totals 13 residues. The trim removed 3 bases at V and 3 bases at J, leaving 1 base unmatched. The CDR3 DNA sequence: TGTGCCAGCAGCTTGGGACAGGTCTACGAGCAGTACTTC. It specifies CASSLGQVYEQYF.